The 22 T cell receptor beta chains given below trace back to one sample, sequenced in a study of spatial heterogeneity in lung cancer. TCRdb processed the 5' RACE reads anew with MiXCR; each CDR3 protein has one entry. This table has approximately 52,000 distinct CDR3 sequences, roughly 7% appearing once. Sample time point: sample taken at primary tumor resection. No cells were sorted before sequencing. The whole RNA sequenced was extracted from tumor, nontumor lung or frozen PBMC. Material: PBMCs, obtained at surgery. The origin of the receptors is a female donor with early-stage non-small cell lung cancer.

This clonotype has more than one count but fewer than ten. The chain combines TRBV7-2 with TRBJ2-5; the match to TRBD2 covers 10 bases. Germline CDR1 and CDR2: SGHTA and FQGNSA. The trim removed 4 bases at V and 5 bases at J, leaving 4 bases unmatched. The CDR3 sequence is 14 residues long. CDR3 loop: CASSSPSGGETQYF. As DNA, the CDR3 is TGTGCCAGCAGCTCGCCTAGCGGGGGTGAGACCCAGTACTTC.

This clonotype was detected many times. The V gene is TRBV3-1, the J gene TRBJ1-6; D unresolved. V lost 1 base, J lost 6 bases, and 7 bases lay in between. Germline V gene sequence: CDR1 LGHDT, CDR2 YNNKEL (reference sequence). This CDR3 comprises 14 residues. CDR3: CASSQGHSNSPLHF. CDR3 DNA: TGTGCCAGCAGCCAAGGACATAGTAATTCACCCCTCCACTTT.

This clonotype was seen more than once but under ten times. The chain employs TRBV20-1 and TRBJ1-1, with a weak D call TRBD1 (6 bases). The germline V gene has CDR1 DFQATT and CDR2 SNEGSKA (reference sequence). Deletions cut 0 bases from V and 6 bases from J, with 11 bases between. There are 13 residues in the CDR3. CDR3 sequence: CSARERGGPEAFF. DNA for the CDR3: TGCAGTGCTAGAGAGAGGGGGGGGCCTGAAGCTTTCTTT.

This clonotype has a handful of counts. CDR3 region: CSVGFPGYEQYF. CDR3 nucleotides: TGCAGCGTTGGGTTTCCGGGCTACGAGCAGTACTTC. J is TRBJ2-7 and V is TRBV29-1; no definite D call. V lost 4 bases to trimming and J lost 3 bases, with 10 bases between them. Germline V gene data show CDR1 as SQVTM and CDR2 as ANQGSEA. This CDR3 has 12 amino acids.

This clonotype came up many times. The chain couples TRBV3-1 to TRBJ1-2; 8 nucleotides line up with TRBD1. The length of the CDR3 is 14 residues. The germline gives CDR1 LGHDT, CDR2 YNNKEL (reference sequence). Germline trimming cut 0 bases from V and 8 bases from J; bases unmatched to any gene: 5. Here the CDR3 reads CASSQEDRGGGYTF. The CDR3 bases are TGTGCCAGCAGCCAAGAAGACAGGGGAGGAGGCTACACCTTC.

The chain couples TRBV7-9 to TRBJ2-3, with 7 bases aligning to TRBD1. V trimming: 3 bases; J trimming: 1 base; junction bases outside the gene matches: 7. The CDR3 runs 16 residues. CDR1 and CDR2 (germline): SEHNR, FQNEAQ (reference sequence). As DNA, the CDR3 is TGTGCCAGCAGCTTGACAGGGCTCAGAGGCACAGATACGCAGTATTTT. It is translated as CASSLTGLRGTDTQYF.

The V and J genes are TRBV20-1 and TRBJ2-3; D ambiguous. Germline assignment: CDR1 DFQATT and CDR2 SNEGSKA (reference sequence). CDR3 size: 11 residues. Trimming pared 3 bases from V and 9 bases from J, leaving 10 bases between. Here the CDR3 DNA reads TGCAGTGCTAGGGACGAGATGACGCAGTATTTT. This sequence encodes CSARDEMTQYF.

This sequence joins TRBV5-1 and TRBJ2-4; D is possibly TRBD1 (5 bases). The CDR3 runs to 14 residues. In germline, CDR1 is SGHRS, CDR2 YFSETQ. With 4 bases removed from V and 6 bases from J, the gap between germline ends came to 14 bases. CDR3 coding DNA: TGCGCCAGCAGCACTCAGGGCGTCGGAAACATTCAGTACTTC. This gives the protein CASSTQGVGNIQYF.

The chain employs TRBV11-2 and TRBJ1-4; no clear D. There are 17 residues in the CDR3. Germline CDR1 reads SGHAT; CDR2 reads FQNNGV. Trimming left V 1 base short and J 5 bases short, with 17 bases between. The CDR3 protein is CASSLGRLGSLNEKLFF. The CDR3 coding sequence is TGTGCCAGCAGCTTAGGTCGGTTGGGCAGCTTAAATGAAAAACTGTTTTTT.

This clonotype was found many times. The J gene is TRBJ2-7, the V gene TRBV2; 7 bases are a match to TRBD1. The CDR3 spans 14 residues. After removal of 5 bases from V and 3 bases from J, the junction contained 7 bases not matched to a gene. The germline CDR1 and CDR2 sequences are SNHLY and FYNNEI. The CDR3 protein is CASSQTGTVYEQYF. The CDR3 DNA reads TGTGCCAGCAGTCAGACCGGGACAGTCTACGAGCAGTACTTC.

Only a few counts were recorded for this clonotype. The chain combines TRBV20-1 with TRBJ2-3; no definite D call. Germline V gene data show CDR1 as DFQATT and CDR2 as SNEGSKA (reference sequence). The CDR3 is 15 residues long. V was clipped by 2 bases and J by 6 bases, with 18 bases between them. The CDR3 loop reads CSARRTYTPRDTQYF. The CDR3 region has the DNA TGCAGTGCTAGACGAACATATACCCCGAGGGATACGCAGTATTTT.

This clonotype was recorded at least ten times. The rearrangement joins TRBV3-1 to TRBJ2-2; possible D gene TRBD2, 6 bases. The V gene lost 2 bases and the J gene lost 4 bases, with 11 bases spanning the gap. This CDR3 is built from 15 residues. Germline CDR1 is LGHDT and CDR2 is YNNKEL (reference sequence). The CDR3 bases are TGTGCCAGCAGCCAACTAGCGATAGCCACCGGGGAGCTGTTTTTT. Translation: CASSQLAIATGELFF.

This clonotype was observed a few times. This chain links TRBV12-3 or TRBV12-4 with TRBJ2-2, with D perhaps matching TRBD2 (5 bases). The V end lost 6 bases, the J end lost 0 bases, and 17 bases lay between the germline ends. CDR3 size: 17 residues. For the CDR3, the DNA is TGTGCCAGCAGCACATTCACTGCCGGGGCGAACACCGGGGAGCTGTTTTTT. The encoded protein is CASSTFTAGANTGELFF.

This clonotype was seen ten or more times. The genes are TRBV19 and TRBJ1-2; D may be TRBD1 (6 bases). From germline, CDR1 is LNHDA and CDR2 SQIVND (reference sequence). This CDR3 spans 12 amino acids. Between the trimmed V and J ends, which lost 6 bases and 3 bases, there was a span of 8 bases. CDR3 DNA: TGTGCCAGTAGGCGGACAGACTATGGCTACACCTTC. Protein sequence: CASRRTDYGYTF.

In its sample, this clonotype was seen many times. This chain connects TRBV4-2 to TRBJ1-6; D is undetermined. Germline CDR1 is LGHNA and CDR2 is YNFKEQ. V lost 6 bases and J 5 bases, leaving 11 bases between the germline ends. The CDR3 spans 14 residues. The DNA for the CDR3 is TGTGCCAGCAGTCCAGCAGGTGATAATTCACCCCTCCACTTT. Translated: CASSPAGDNSPLHF.

In this sample, this clonotype turned up many times. The CDR3 DNA reads TGTGCCAGCAGTCGAACCGGGACAGGGGGGAGGAAGTACTTC. This translates into CASSRTGTGGRKYF. The chain links TRBV28 to TRBJ2-7, with 11 bases lining up with TRBD1. The CDR3 sequence is 14 residues long. The germline gives CDR1 MDHEN, CDR2 SYDVKM. V shed 5 bases, J shed 11 bases, and the junction held 11 bases outside the gene matches.

This clonotype occurred many times. The chain carries TRBV7-6 and TRBJ2-7; 10 bases fit TRBD1. Germline CDR1 and CDR2: SGHVS and FNYEAQ. After removal of 4 bases from V and 2 bases from J, the junction contained 11 bases not matched to a gene. The CDR3 has 17 residues. The CDR3 reads CASSSRAQGTGAYEQYF. CDR3 sequence (DNA): TGTGCCAGCAGCTCTAGGGCCCAAGGGACAGGGGCCTACGAGCAGTACTTC.

Notes on this clonotype: With a much larger clone just one base away, this may be a read error. The rearrangement links TRBV11-2 to TRBJ2-7; D call uncertain. There are 13 residues in the CDR3. V was pared by 5 bases and J by 8 bases, with 16 bases between. Germline CDR1 SGHAT, CDR2 FQNNGV. The CDR3 bases are TGTGCCAGCAGCCCAAACCGCCACTGGAAGCAGTACTTC. Amino acid sequence: CASSPNRHWKQYF.

The chain carries TRBV5-1 and TRBJ1-1; TRBD1 matches at 8 bases. The CDR3 is 12 residues long. Germline loops: CDR1 SGHRS, CDR2 YFSETQ. Losses at the gene ends were 3 bases for V and 8 bases for J; bases not matched to a gene: 3. The CDR3, as DNA: TGCGCCAGCAGCTCGAGGACAGGGGAAGCTTTCTTT. Protein sequence: CASSSRTGEAFF.

The chain joins TRBV20-1 to TRBJ2-7, with D perhaps being TRBD1 or TRBD2 (5 bases each). V lost 8 bases, J lost 2 bases, and 19 bases lay in between. The germline CDR1 and CDR2 sequences are DFQATT and SNEGSKA (reference sequence). This CDR3 spans 14 amino acids. Here the CDR3 reads CSHMGRLVAYEQYF. The CDR3, as DNA: TGCAGTCATATGGGACGCCTAGTAGCCTACGAGCAGTACTTC.

The chain employs TRBV5-1 and TRBJ1-2; D remains ambiguous. The V gene lost 0 bases and the J gene lost 1 base, with 7 bases spanning the gap. Per the germline V gene, CDR1 is SGHRS and CDR2 is YFSETQ. This CDR3 has 14 residues. CDR3 sequence (DNA): TGCGCCAGCAGCTTGGGTTGGGGTAACTATGGCTACACCTTC. Its translation: CASSLGWGNYGYTF.

This clonotype has ten or more counts. The chain recombines TRBV12-3 or TRBV12-4 with TRBJ1-1; 8 positions match TRBD1. There are 15 residues in the CDR3. The V segment lost 7 bases and the J segment 6 bases; nucleotides outside the gene matches: 13. The CDR3 nucleotides read TGTGCCAGCAAAAAGACGCCCGGGACAGGAGCTGAAGCTTTCTTT. Residues: CASKKTPGTGAEAFF.